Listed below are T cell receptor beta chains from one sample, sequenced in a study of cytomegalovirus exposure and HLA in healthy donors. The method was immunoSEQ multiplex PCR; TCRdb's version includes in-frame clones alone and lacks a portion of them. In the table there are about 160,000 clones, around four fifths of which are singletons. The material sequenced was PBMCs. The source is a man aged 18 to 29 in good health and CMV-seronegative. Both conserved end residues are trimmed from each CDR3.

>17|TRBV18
ASSPPPGTGISGANVLT
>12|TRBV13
ASSRGDYKETQY
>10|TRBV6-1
ATSGVGNEQF
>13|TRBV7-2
ASRTPERNSYEQY
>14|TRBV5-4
ASSGPGLAATYEQY
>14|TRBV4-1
ASSQENRRLEAEQY
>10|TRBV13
ASRQGGTEAF
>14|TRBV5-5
ASSTGTSGGGDTQY
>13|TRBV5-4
ASSLTGAPSNEQY
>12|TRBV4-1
ASSHGGGTGELF
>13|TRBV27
ASSLGGAGNSPLH
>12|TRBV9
ASSVEPSNQPQH
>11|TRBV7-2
ASSPGEAQTQY
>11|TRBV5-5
ASSLDRGVEQY
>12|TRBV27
ASSPAGQVLEQY
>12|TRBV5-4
ASSFASGEETQY
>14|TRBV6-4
ASDRGPQGFNYGYT
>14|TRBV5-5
ASSLSWRGEYYGYT
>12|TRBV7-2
ASSLAGGTYEQY
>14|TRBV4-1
ASSPSGGGLNTEAF
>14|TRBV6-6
ASRSGTGMAKNIQY
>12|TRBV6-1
ASSRDYTYNEQF
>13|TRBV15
ATSRESQGNSPLH
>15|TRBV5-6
ASSWGPLAGLGETQY
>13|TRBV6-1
ASSGWEQGKSPLH
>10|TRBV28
ASREAGPILF
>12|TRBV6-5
ASSLLAGAYEQY
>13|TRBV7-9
ASSYDSSYNSPLH
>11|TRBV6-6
ASSYRSNEKLF
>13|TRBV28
ASSFPGTMNTEAF
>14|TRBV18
ASSAGGFHSNQPQH
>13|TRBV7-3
ASSSSRNYYNEQF
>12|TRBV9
ASSVGAHRDEQY
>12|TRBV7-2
ASRVGGGYNEQF
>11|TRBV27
ASSLTSGRELF
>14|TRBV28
ASSWTSGGAKDTQY
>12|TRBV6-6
ASGTGDMNTEAF
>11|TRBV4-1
ASRPRGTGELF
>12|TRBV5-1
ASRQRETGDTQY
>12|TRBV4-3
ASSQDRTSVEQY
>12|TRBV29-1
SASRDREDTEAF
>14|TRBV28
ASSLSRQASSYEQY
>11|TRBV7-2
ASRIREPYGYT
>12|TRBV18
ASSSDRDNQPQH
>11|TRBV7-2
ASSLARDYQQF
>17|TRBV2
ASVEYLWTVSGTNEKLF